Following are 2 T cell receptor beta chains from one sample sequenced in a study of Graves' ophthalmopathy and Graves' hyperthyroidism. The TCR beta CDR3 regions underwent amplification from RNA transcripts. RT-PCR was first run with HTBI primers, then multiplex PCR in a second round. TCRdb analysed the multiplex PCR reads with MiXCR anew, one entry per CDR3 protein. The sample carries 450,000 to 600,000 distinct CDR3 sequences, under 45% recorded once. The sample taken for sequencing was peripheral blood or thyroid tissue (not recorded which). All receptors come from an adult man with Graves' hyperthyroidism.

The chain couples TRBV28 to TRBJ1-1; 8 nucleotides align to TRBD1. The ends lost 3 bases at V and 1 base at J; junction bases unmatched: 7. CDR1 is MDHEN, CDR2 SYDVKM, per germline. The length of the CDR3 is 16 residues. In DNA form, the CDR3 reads TGTGCCAGCAGTTTTAACACAGGGGGTTCGAACACTGAAGCTTTCTTT. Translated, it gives CASSFNTGGSNTEAFF. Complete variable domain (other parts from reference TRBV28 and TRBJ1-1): DVKVTQSSRYLVKRTGEKVFLECVQDMDHENMFWYRQDPGLGLRLIYFSYDVKMKEKGDIPEGYSVSREKKERFSLILESASTNQTSMYLCASSFNTGGSNTEAFFGQGTRLTVV.

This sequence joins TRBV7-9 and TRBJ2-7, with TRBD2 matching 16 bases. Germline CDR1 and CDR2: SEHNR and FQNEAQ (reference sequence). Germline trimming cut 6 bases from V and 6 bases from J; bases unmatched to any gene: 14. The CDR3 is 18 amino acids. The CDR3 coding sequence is TGTGCCAGCAGACACGGGACTAGCGGGAGGGTCCGGGTGGGCGAGCAGTACTTC. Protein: CASRHGTSGRVRVGEQYF.